This T cell receptor beta chain was recorded in a study of sequential checkpoint blockade in melanoma. Treatment here: randomized to nivolumab then ipilimumab (arm A) or the reverse (arm B). PBMC sorting kept live CD3+CD8+ cells without CD19 or CD56. Measured with immunoSEQ multiplex PCR; TCRdb has only the in-frame clones, and not every one. The sample holds approximately 12,000 clones, around two thirds seen once. There are 18 residues in the CDR3. Germline V lookup: CDR1 MDHEN, CDR2 SYDVKM. Losses at the gene ends were 4 bases for V and 2 bases for J; bases not matched to a gene: 12. This chain uses TRBV28 with TRBJ2-1, with 9 bases that match TRBD2. This receptor was identified in a human donor with melanoma. Material: CD8+ T cells sorted from blood (inferred from file names), obtained from a patient given nivolumab and ipilimumab in sequence. The CDR3 loop is CASSSDDWLAGPYNEQFF. The DNA for the CDR3 is TGTGCCAGCAGTTCGGACGACTGGCTAGCGGGGCCCTACAATGAGCAGTTCTTC. Complete variable domain (other parts from reference TRBV28 and TRBJ2-1): DVKVTQSSRYLVKRTGEKVFLECVQDMDHENMFWYRQDPGLGLRLIYFSYDVKMKEKGDIPEGYSVSREKKERFSLILESASTNQTSMYLCASSSDDWLAGPYNEQFFGPGTRLTVL.